This T cell receptor beta chain came from a study of control samples from healthy donors and cancer patients. With V trimmed by 5 bases and J by 0 bases, 4 bases remained unmatched. CDR3 length equals 15 residues. CDR1 is GTSNPN and CDR2 is SVGIG in the germline V gene (reference sequence). The data were produced by immunoSEQ multiplex PCR, yet TCRdb's version contains in-frame clones alone and is incomplete. The sample shows tens of thousands of clones, 91% of them seen only once. Sequencing was performed on blood. This sequence originates from a man aged 25-40 years in good health. This sequence joins TRBV30 and TRBJ2-2, with TRBD1 matching over 9 bases. CDR3 in amino acids: CAWGGQGANTGELFF. For the CDR3, the DNA is TGTGCCTGGGGGGGACAGGGCGCGAACACCGGGGAGCTGTTTTTT.